A single sample gave rise to the 25 T cell receptor beta chains below, sequenced in a study of identical twins. TCRdb called the 5' RACE reads again in MiXCR, with one record for every CDR3 protein. The repertoire holds 1,800,000 or so distinct CDR3 sequences, with about 30% as singletons. What was sequenced was cord blood. The receptors come from a newborn girl in good health.

About this clonotype itself: Being one base from a much bigger clone, this may be a read error. This rearrangement joins TRBV12-3 or TRBV12-4 to TRBJ2-5; 15 positions agree with TRBD2. V lost 10 bases and J lost 2; bases outside the gene matches: 8. The length of the CDR3 is 16 residues. Written as DNA, the CDR3 is TGTGCCAACAGCTTTGGACTAGCGGGAGGGCAAGAGACCCAGTACTTC. Its translation: CANSFGLAGGQETQYF.

As for this clonotype: One end of the junction is discordant with germline, which a read error may explain. The V call is TRBV6-2 or TRBV6-3, the J call TRBJ2-7; TRBD1 agrees at 10 bases. The CDR3 runs 16 residues. Germline CDR1 is MNHEY and CDR2 is SVGEGT. The CDR3 here is CASSYSKDRGSYGQYF. The CDR3 DNA sequence: TGTGCCAGCAGTTACTCAAAGGACAGGGGGAGCTACGGGCAGTACTTC.

The V call is TRBV6-5, the J call TRBJ2-5; TRBD2 might be the D (5 bases). This CDR3 is built from 13 residues. With 7 bases removed from V and 7 bases from J, the gap between germline ends came to 16 bases. Germline V CDR1 and CDR2: MNHEY, SVGAGI. CDR3 in amino acids: CASNKDSAGTQYF. CDR3 DNA: TGTGCCAGCAACAAGGACTCCGCCGGGACCCAGTACTTC.

This rearrangement joins TRBV12-3 or TRBV12-4 to TRBJ2-7; 8 nucleotides match TRBD2. CDR3 size: 15 residues. J gave up 0 bases and V 6 bases, and 7 bases lay outside the gene matches. The CDR3 region is CASRGIAGPSYEQYF. The CDR3 DNA sequence: TGTGCCAGCAGGGGAATAGCGGGGCCCTCCTACGAGCAGTACTTC.

This clonotype has ten or more counts. This chain joins TRBV29-1 and TRBJ1-5; D may be TRBD1 (6 bases). CDR1 is SQVTM and CDR2 is ANQGSEA in the germline V gene. The CDR3 has 15 amino acids. With 5 bases removed from V and 8 bases from J, the gap between germline ends came to 22 bases. In nucleotides, the CDR3 is TGCAGCGTTCCGGACAGCTCTACCTATATCAAGCCCCAGCATTTT. As protein: CSVPDSSTYIKPQHF.

This sequence joins TRBV19 and TRBJ2-3, with D perhaps matching TRBD2 (6 bases). Trimming stripped 3 bases from V and 6 bases from J, with 19 bases between. Per germline, CDR1 LNHDA and CDR2 SQIVND (reference sequence). The CDR3 runs to 16 residues. The CDR3, as DNA: TGTGCCAGTAGTATCACGGCTCGGCGTCTAGCGGATACGCAGTATTTT. It translates to CASSITARRLADTQYF.

This clonotype showed up many times. The chain couples TRBV14 to TRBJ2-5; D is tentatively TRBD1 or TRBD2 (5 bases each). Germline CDR1 and CDR2: SGHDN and FVKESK. This CDR3 has 15 residues. V lost 3 bases, J lost 4 bases, and 15 bases lay in between. The CDR3 loop reads CASSQRDQWAETQYF. CDR3 sequence (DNA): TGTGCCAGCAGCCAGAGGGACCAATGGGCAGAGACCCAGTACTTC.

The rearrangement links TRBV4-2 to TRBJ2-7; TRBD2 matches 7 bases. The CDR3 contains 15 residues. V was clipped by 0 bases and J by 7 bases; unmatched bases: 9. Per germline, CDR1 LGHNA and CDR2 YNFKEQ. CDR3 residues: CASSQELADYNEQYF. The CDR3 bases are TGTGCCAGCAGCCAAGAGCTAGCGGACTACAATGAGCAGTACTTC.

This clonotype was seen at least ten times. V is TRBV27 and J is TRBJ2-7, with a possible D match to TRBD2 (5 bases). This CDR3 comprises 13 residues. Germline assignment: CDR1 MNHEY and CDR2 SMNVEV (reference sequence). Between the trimmed V and J ends, which lost 6 bases and 3 bases, there was a span of 12 bases. The CDR3 region is CASSRGLGYEQYF. The CDR3 DNA reads TGTGCCAGCAGCCGCGGACTGGGCTACGAGCAGTACTTC.

The chain is built from TRBV6-5 and TRBJ1-5; 8 bases fit TRBD1. Germline CDR1 MNHEY, CDR2 SVGAGI. The CDR3 is made up of 15 amino acids. J was trimmed by 4 bases and V by 5 bases; bases with no gene match: 7. The CDR3 region is CASSTGQGGNQPQHF. Here the CDR3 DNA reads TGTGCCAGCAGTACCGGACAGGGCGGGAATCAGCCCCAGCATTTT.

In its sample, this clonotype was seen a few times. V is TRBV4-1 and J is TRBJ2-5; D possibly matches TRBD1 or TRBD2 (5 bases each). The CDR3 has 16 amino acids. V lost 2 bases and J 11 bases, leaving 24 bases between the germline ends. Germline assignment: CDR1 MGHRA and CDR2 YSYEKL. CDR3 sequence reads: CASSQSKAPYVGEQYF. CDR3 bases: TGCGCCAGCAGCCAATCGAAGGCCCCCTATGTGGGGGAGCAGTACTTC.

The chain has TRBV21-1 and TRBJ2-3; the table's D call of TRBD2 was not tested on the DNA. TRBV21-1 corresponds to a pseudogene. The CDR3 runs 16 residues. The CDR3 reads CASSKGSSPSTDTQYF. Here the CDR3 DNA reads TGTGCCAGCAGCAAAGGCTCTAGCCCAAGCACAGATACGCAGTATTTT.

In this sample, this clonotype turned up a few times. Here the CDR3 reads CSARAGGGIQYF. The CDR3 DNA reads TGCAGTGCTAGAGCGGGCGGGGGCATTCAGTACTTC. The V and J genes are TRBV20-1 and TRBJ2-4, with 7 positions matching TRBD2. Losses at the gene ends were 1 base for V and 9 bases for J; bases not matched to a gene: 3. Germline V lookup: CDR1 DFQATT, CDR2 SNEGSKA (reference sequence). This CDR3 spans 12 amino acids.

Regarding this clonotype: This may be a read error: a much more frequent sequence differs by one nucleotide. The genes are TRBV6-1 and TRBJ1-5; D call uncertain. Per germline, CDR1 MNHNS and CDR2 SASEGT. This CDR3 has 14 residues. Trimming cost V 4 bases and J 0 bases, with 7 bases left between them. CDR3 DNA sequence: TGTGCCAGCAGTGGAAAATATAGCAATCAGCCCCAGCATTTT. Its protein product is CASSGKYSNQPQHF.

This rearrangement joins TRBV6-2 or TRBV6-3 to TRBJ1-2; D uncertain. Germline V gene lookup returns CDR1 MNHEY and CDR2 SVGEGT. Between the trimmed V and J ends, which lost 2 bases and 12 bases, there was a span of 22 bases. CDR3 size: 15 residues. The CDR3 here is CASSYRVRNYKDDTF. The CDR3 nucleotides read TGTGCCAGCAGTTACAGGGTCAGGAACTATAAGGACGACACCTTC.

This clonotype turned up a few times. The V call is TRBV18, the J call TRBJ2-7; D is unclear. Germline V gene data show CDR1 as KGHSH and CDR2 as LQKENI. This CDR3 is built from 15 residues. V gave up 6 bases and J gave up 4 bases, with 19 bases separating them. This CDR3 reads CASSQDTGRLYEQYF. The DNA of the CDR3 is TGTGCCAGCTCTCAAGATACTGGACGGCTATACGAGCAGTACTTC.

As for this clonotype: A read error may explain this, as a much larger clone is one base away. This chain links TRBV29-1 with TRBJ1-2, with 7 positions matching TRBD1. Per the germline V gene, CDR1 is SQVTM and CDR2 is ANQGSEA. J was trimmed by 5 bases and V by 4 bases; bases with no gene match: 4. The CDR3 has 12 amino acids. CDR3 residues: CSVVRGRYGYTF. CDR3 nucleotide sequence: TGCAGCGTTGTCAGGGGGAGGTATGGCTACACCTTC.

The chain employs TRBV20-1 and TRBJ2-4; TRBD1 matches 9 bases. After removal of 6 bases from V and 0 bases from J, the junction contained 6 bases not matched to a gene. The CDR3 spans 15 residues. Germline V gene lookup returns CDR1 DFQATT and CDR2 SNEGSKA (reference sequence). CDR3 sequence reads: CSAVTGGEAKNIQYF. The CDR3 DNA follows: TGCAGTGCGGTAACAGGGGGCGAAGCCAAAAACATTCAGTACTTC.

In the case of this clonotype: One junction end does not reproduce the germline sequence, and a read error may be involved. The chain recombines TRBV7-7 with TRBJ2-1; 13 nucleotides line up with TRBD2. Germline-derived CDR1 and CDR2 are SSHAT and FNYEAQ (reference sequence). The CDR3 contains 17 residues. CDR3 loop: CASSPTSGRISYNEQFF. The CDR3 DNA is TGTGCTAGCAGCCCGACTAGCGGGAGGATATCCTACAATGAGCAGTTCTTC.

This clonotype appeared a few times. This chain uses TRBV3-1 with TRBJ2-3; 12 nucleotides align to TRBD2. In germline, CDR1 is LGHDT, CDR2 YNNKEL (reference sequence). The CDR3 is made up of 15 amino acids. V shed 3 bases and J 4 bases; nucleotides not matched to a gene: 2. In nucleotides, the CDR3 is TGTGCCAGCAGCCATCTAGCGGGAGGGCCAGATACGCAGTATTTT. Translating it yields CASSHLAGGPDTQYF.

The V call is TRBV5-1, the J call TRBJ2-1; 7 bases are shared with TRBD2. The J call may be mistaken, given a closer DNA end match to TRBJ2-7. CDR3 length: 15 residues. The germline V gene encodes CDR1 SGHRS and CDR2 YFSETQ. The CDR3: CASNLGGSSYNEQYF. The CDR3 coding sequence is TGCGCCAGCAATCTGGGGGGGAGCTCCTACAATGAGCAGTACTTC.

Only a few counts were recorded for this clonotype. The V gene is TRBV10-3, the J gene TRBJ2-5; 8 bases are a match to TRBD2. The germline V gene has CDR1 ENHRY and CDR2 SYGVKD. There are 16 residues in the CDR3. The J segment lost 1 base and the V segment lost 6 bases, leaving 10 bases of the junction unmatched. This chain's CDR3 is CAISARTSRVQETQYF. The CDR3 DNA reads TGTGCCATCAGCGCCCGGACTAGCAGGGTCCAAGAGACCCAGTACTTC.

The chain employs TRBV20-1 and TRBJ2-5; the D gene is possibly TRBD1 (8 bases). TRBJ2-7 matches the DNA end more closely, so the J call is doubtful. The CDR3 runs to 14 residues. Germline lookup yields CDR1 DFQATT and CDR2 SNEGSKA (reference sequence). The CDR3 bases are TGCAGTGCTAGGAGCGGGACAGGAGAATACGAGCAGTACTTC. Protein product: CSARSGTGEYEQYF.

The gene calls are TRBV18 and TRBJ2-3; 10 bases line up with TRBD2. Germline V gives CDR1 KGHSH, CDR2 LQKENI. Losses at the gene ends were 4 bases for V and 0 bases for J; bases not matched to a gene: 7. The CDR3 contains 17 residues. The CDR3 nucleotides read TGTGCCAGCTCACAGGCTAGCGGGAGTCTAAGCACAGATACGCAGTATTTT. It is translated as CASSQASGSLSTDTQYF. The full variable domain, rest sourced from reference TRBV18 and TRBJ2-3, is NAGVMQNPRHLVRRRGQEARLRCSPMKGHSHVYWYRQLPEEGLKFMVYLQKENIIDESGMPKERFSAEFPKEGPSILRIQQVVRGDSAAYFCASSQASGSLSTDTQYFGPGTRLTVL.

V and J are TRBV7-8 and TRBJ1-5, with D hard to call. CDR3 length: 15 amino acids. V shed 2 bases and J shed 0 bases, with 8 bases lying between them. Germline lookup yields CDR1 SGHVS and CDR2 FQNEAQ. CDR3 sequence (DNA): TGTGCCAGCAGCTTAAAGAGGTATAGCAATCAGCCCCAGCATTTT. It codes for CASSLKRYSNQPQHF.